Listed below are T cell receptor beta chains from one sample, sequenced in a study of identifying expanded T cells in peripheral blood. Repertoires were generated with immunoSEQ multiplex PCR, while TCRdb's copy carries only in-frame clones and drops some. The sample contains over 85,000 clones, roughly 88% of which appear only once. Material: blood. Source of these receptors: a person aged 18 to 70 in good health. The CDR3 runs from the conserved cysteine through the conserved F or W. A D gene is named only where the DNA matches it firmly. Only some rows state a clone size, as once, few, many or a class for expanded clones.

size | J | D | V | CDR3 | DNA
. | TRBJ1-2 | TRBD1 | TRBV5-1 | CASNSGQGGYGYTF | TGCGCCAGTAATAGCGGACAGGGAGGCTATGGCTACACCTTC
once | TRBJ2-6 | . | TRBV7-8 | CASSLWADYPHSGANVLTF | TGTGCCAGCAGCTTATGGGCAGATTACCCCCACTCTGGGGCCAACGTCCTGACTTTC
. | TRBJ2-1 | . | TRBV9 | CASSRRDSSYNEQFF | TGTGCCAGCAGCCGCCGGGACTCCTCCTACAATGAGCAGTTCTTC
. | TRBJ1-1 | TRBD1 | TRBV19 | CASSIERGLNTEAFF | TGTGCCAGTAGTATAGAAAGGGGGCTGAACACTGAAGCTTTCTTT
. | TRBJ1-2 | . | TRBV4-2 | CASSQDNSYYGYTF | TGTGCCAGCAGCCAAGACAACAGCTACTATGGCTACACCTTC
. | TRBJ2-3 | TRBD2 | TRBV5-1 | CASSFLTSGGADTQYF | TGCGCCAGCAGCTTCCTGACTAGCGGGGGGGCGGATACGCAGTATTTT
. | TRBJ1-2 | TRBD1 | TRBV7-9 | CASSLGVRGFYGYTF | TGTGCCAGCAGCTTAGGAGTCAGGGGGTTCTATGGCTACACCTTC
. | TRBJ2-7 | TRBD1 | TRBV13 | CASSRTGGGEQYF | TGTGCCAGCAGCCGGACAGGGGGCGGGGAGCAGTACTTC
. | TRBJ2-7 | . | TRBV5-4 | CASSLGGELWEQYF | TGTGCCAGCAGCTTGGGAGGGGAGTTATGGGAGCAGTACTTC
. | TRBJ1-1 | . | TRBV11-3 | CASSLGPSEVAFF | TGTGCCAGCAGCTTGGGACCGAGTGAAGTGGCTTTCTTT
. | TRBJ1-1 | . | TRBV5-1 | CASSLSGDTEAFF | TGCGCCAGCAGCTTGTCAGGGGACACTGAAGCTTTCTTT
. | TRBJ1-1 | TRBD1 | TRBV5-1 | CASSQDRADTEAFF | TGCGCCAGCAGCCAGGACAGGGCGGACACTGAAGCTTTCTTT
. | TRBJ2-7 | . | TRBV14 | CASSTQGGPYEQYF | TGTGCCAGCAGTACGCAGGGGGGACCCTACGAGCAGTACTTC
. | TRBJ1-1 | . | TRBV7-8 | CASSPAGSGNTEAFF | TGTGCCAGCAGCCCCGCAGGGTCAGGGAACACTGAAGCTTTCTTT
. | TRBJ1-1 | . | TRBV7-8 | CASSFRVNTEAFF | TGTGCCAGCAGCTTCAGGGTGAACACTGAAGCTTTCTTT
. | TRBJ2-5 | . | TRBV29-1 | CSVTVGQETQYF | TGCAGCGTGACAGTAGGGCAAGAGACCCAGTACTTC
. | TRBJ2-7 | . | TRBV10-3 | CAISDPTRGGEQYF | TGTGCCATCAGTGACCCAACGAGGGGCGGGGAGCAGTACTTC
few | TRBJ2-1 | . | TRBV9 | CASSVTGHNEQFF | TGTGCCAGCAGCGTAACCGGCCACAATGAGCAGTTCTTC
. | TRBJ1-6 | . | TRBV4-2 | CASSIPVVGDMSSYNSPLHF | TGTGCCAGCAGCATCCCGGTAGTTGGGGACATGAGCTCCTATAATTCACCCCTCCACTTT
. | TRBJ1-2 | . | TRBV19 | CASSLLLRDTVNYGYTF | TGTGCCAGTAGTCTCCTCCTCCGGGACACGGTTAACTATGGCTACACCTTC
. | TRBJ2-7 | . | TRBV29-1 | CSVGGTRDEQYF | TGCAGCGTTGGTGGGACACGCGACGAGCAGTACTTC
few | TRBJ1-1 | . | TRBV14 | CASRVQHANTEAFF | TGTGCCAGCAGGGTTCAACACGCGAACACTGAAGCTTTCTTT
. | TRBJ2-3 | . | TRBV5-4 | CASSLDQGKADTQYF | TGTGCCAGCAGCTTGGATCAGGGGAAGGCAGATACGCAGTATTTT
. | TRBJ1-4 | . | TRBV7-3 | CASSLSPTGSGEKLFF | TGTGCCAGCAGCTTAAGCCCGACAGGCTCTGGGGAAAAACTGTTTTTT
. | TRBJ1-5 | . | TRBV7-2 | CASSWGAQDQPQHF | TGTGCCAGCAGCTGGGGGGCGCAAGATCAGCCCCAGCATTTT